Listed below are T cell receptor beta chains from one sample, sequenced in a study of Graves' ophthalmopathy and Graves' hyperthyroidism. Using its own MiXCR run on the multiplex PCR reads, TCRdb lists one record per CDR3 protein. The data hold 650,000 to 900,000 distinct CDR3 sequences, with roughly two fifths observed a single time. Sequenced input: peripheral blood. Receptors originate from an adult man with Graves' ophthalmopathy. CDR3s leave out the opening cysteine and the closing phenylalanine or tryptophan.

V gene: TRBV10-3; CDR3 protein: ASSYDSENTEAF
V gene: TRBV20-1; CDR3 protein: SASGASGTSGYEQY
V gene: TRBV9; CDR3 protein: ASSVGVGRSSGYT
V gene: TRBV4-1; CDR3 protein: ASSQGGRVNEQY
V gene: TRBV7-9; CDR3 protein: ASSQTGFEQY
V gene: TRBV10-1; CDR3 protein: ASSRDRIGYT
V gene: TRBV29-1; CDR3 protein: SVTKGGNTEAF
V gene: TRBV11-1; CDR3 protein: ASSLGALGQGNEELF
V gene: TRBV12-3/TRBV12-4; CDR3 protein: ASSQKATGNTEAF
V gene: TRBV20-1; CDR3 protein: SAREQLAGVGETQY
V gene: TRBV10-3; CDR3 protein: ASSSVSDSYEQY
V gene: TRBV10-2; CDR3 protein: ASSRLAAAQETQY
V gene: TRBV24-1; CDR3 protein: ATSDPGTHGETQY
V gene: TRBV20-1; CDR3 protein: SARANYEQY
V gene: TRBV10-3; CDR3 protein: AISSVIAGGHSYEQY
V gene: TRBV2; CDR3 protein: ASSTMRDREAYGYT
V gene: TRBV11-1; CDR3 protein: ASKVRGSNQPQH